This T cell receptor beta chain was identified during a study of neurological immune-mediated disorders. Each CDR3 protein is one row after TCRdb ran MiXCR on the 5' RACE reads. The data contain about 65,000 distinct CDR3 sequences, roughly 4% of them singletons. The germline gives CDR1 SGHVS, CDR2 FNYEAQ. The CDR3 is made up of 15 amino acids. Trimming shortened V by 1 base and J by 0 bases, and 10 bases separated the two germline ends. This clonotype was detected ten times or more. The chain couples TRBV7-6 to TRBJ2-7; maybe TRBD2 (5 bases). This receptor was taken from a man aged 50-60 years with multiple sclerosis. What was sequenced was PBMCs. The CDR3 is CASSLVRRISYEQYF. In nucleotides, the CDR3 is TGTGCCAGCAGCTTAGTTAGGAGGATCTCCTACGAGCAGTACTTC.